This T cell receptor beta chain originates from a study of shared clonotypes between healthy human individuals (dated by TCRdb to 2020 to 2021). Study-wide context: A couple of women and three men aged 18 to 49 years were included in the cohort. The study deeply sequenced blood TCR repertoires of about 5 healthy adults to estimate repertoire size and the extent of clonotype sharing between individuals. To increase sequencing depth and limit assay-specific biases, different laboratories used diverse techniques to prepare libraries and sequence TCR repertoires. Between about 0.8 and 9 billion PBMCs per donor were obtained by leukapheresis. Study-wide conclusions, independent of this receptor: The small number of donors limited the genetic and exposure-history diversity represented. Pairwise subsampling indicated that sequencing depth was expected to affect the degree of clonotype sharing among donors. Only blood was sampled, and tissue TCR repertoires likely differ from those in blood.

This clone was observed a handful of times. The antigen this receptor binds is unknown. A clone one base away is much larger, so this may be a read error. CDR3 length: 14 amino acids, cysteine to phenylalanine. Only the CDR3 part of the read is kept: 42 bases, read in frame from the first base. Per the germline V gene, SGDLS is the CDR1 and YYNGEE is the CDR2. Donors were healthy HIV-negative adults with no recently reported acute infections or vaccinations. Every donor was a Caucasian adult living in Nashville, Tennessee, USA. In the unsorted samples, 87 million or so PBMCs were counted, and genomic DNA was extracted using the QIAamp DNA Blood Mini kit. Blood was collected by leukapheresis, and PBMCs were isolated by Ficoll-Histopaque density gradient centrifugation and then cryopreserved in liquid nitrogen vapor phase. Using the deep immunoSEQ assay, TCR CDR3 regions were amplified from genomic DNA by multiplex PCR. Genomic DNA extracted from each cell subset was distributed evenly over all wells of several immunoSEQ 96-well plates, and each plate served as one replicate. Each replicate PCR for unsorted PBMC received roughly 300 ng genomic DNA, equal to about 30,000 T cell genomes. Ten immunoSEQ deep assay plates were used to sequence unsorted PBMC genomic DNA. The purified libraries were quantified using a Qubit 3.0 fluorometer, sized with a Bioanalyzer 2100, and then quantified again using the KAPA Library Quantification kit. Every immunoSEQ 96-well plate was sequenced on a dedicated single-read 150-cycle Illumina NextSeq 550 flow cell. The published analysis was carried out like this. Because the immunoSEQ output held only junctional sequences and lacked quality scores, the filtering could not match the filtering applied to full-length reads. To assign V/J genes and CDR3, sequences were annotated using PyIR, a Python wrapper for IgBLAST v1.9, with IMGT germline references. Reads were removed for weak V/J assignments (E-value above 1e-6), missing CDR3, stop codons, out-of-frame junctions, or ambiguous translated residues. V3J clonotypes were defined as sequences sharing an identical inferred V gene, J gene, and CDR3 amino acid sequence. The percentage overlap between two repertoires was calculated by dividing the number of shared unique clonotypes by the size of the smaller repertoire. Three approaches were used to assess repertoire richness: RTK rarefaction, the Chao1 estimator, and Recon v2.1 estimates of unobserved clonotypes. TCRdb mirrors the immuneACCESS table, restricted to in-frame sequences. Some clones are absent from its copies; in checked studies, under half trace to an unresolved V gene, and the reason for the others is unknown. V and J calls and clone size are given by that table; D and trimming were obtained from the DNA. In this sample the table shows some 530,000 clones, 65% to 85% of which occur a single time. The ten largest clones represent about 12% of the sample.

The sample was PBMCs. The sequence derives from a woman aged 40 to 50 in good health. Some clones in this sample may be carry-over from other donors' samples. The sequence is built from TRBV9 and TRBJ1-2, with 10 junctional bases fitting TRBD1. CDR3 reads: CASSETGGNYGHTF. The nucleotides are TGTGCCAGCAGCGAGACAGGGGGCAACTATGGCCACACCTTC.